Reported below is one T cell receptor (beta chain). Its matching antigen is unknown. The data originate from a study of blood T cells in healthy people across ages. Regarding the study as a whole: In the absence of known donor CMV status, changes in expanded clonotypes were possibly confounded. Unsorted PBMCs ruled out conclusive naive versus antigen-experienced comparison.

A second 7 to 11 cycle PCR used barcoded and J-beta primers. Researchers report that a template-switch adaptor with 12 random nucleotides tagged each cDNA molecule. Via MiXCR, TCRdb re-called the 5' RACE reads, giving one row per CDR3 protein. The sample contains roughly 500,000 distinct CDR3 sequences, 27% of which appear only once. Source material: blood. This clonotype originated in a woman in her seventies in good health.

The CDR3 is CASSVYQGIGSPLHF. The CDR3 nucleotides read TGTGCCAGCAGCGTCTACCAGGGGATCGGTTCACCCCTCCACTTT. V and J are TRBV7-2 and TRBJ1-6; perhaps TRBD1 as D (6 bases). CDR1 and CDR2 (germline): SGHTA, FQGNSA. Trimming pared 5 bases from V and 9 bases from J, leaving 17 bases between. This CDR3 comprises 15 residues.